Detailed here is one TCR beta chain. Original processing notes: Estimated nucleated cell counts came from reference gene primer amplification. Sequencing was performed with immunoSEQ multiplex PCR; in TCRdb, only in-frame clones are kept and a portion is missing. The DNA was the basis for D and trimming; V, J and clone size are from that table. The sample lists approximately 55,000 clones, 90% occurring once. The data belong to a study of blood T cell repertoires in COVID-19. Study at large: The United States, Italy and Spain provided the acute and convalescent COVID-19 samples. From T cells, B-cell-depleted T cells, or PBMCs came the material, which was cDNA or gDNA.

The CDR3 runs 15 residues. The J segment lost 1 base and the V segment lost 4 bases, leaving 4 bases of the junction unmatched. Germline V lookup: CDR1 SGHDN, CDR2 FVKESK. The source is a man aged 35 to 55 with acute or convalescent COVID-19. Sample: peripheral blood. J is TRBJ1-1 and V is TRBV14; 9 bases line up with TRBD1. DNA for the CDR3: TGTGCCAGCAGCCGCCGGACAGGGGCGAACACTGAAGCTTTCTTT. As protein: CASSRRTGANTEAFF. Based on the CDR3 plus reference TRBV14 and TRBJ1-1, the full variable domain is EAGVTQFPSHSVIEKGQTVTLRCDPISGHDNLYWYRRVMGKEIKFLLHFVKESKQDESGMPNNRFLAERTGGTYSTLKVQPAELEDSGVYFCASSRRTGANTEAFFGQGTRLTVV.